This T cell receptor (beta chain) was recovered during a study of immune aging and cytomegalovirus after organ transplant (dated by TCRdb to about 2021). Regarding the study in general: All transplant recipients received three-drug immunosuppression with prednisone, tacrolimus, and mycophenolate. Results the study describes overall, beyond this receptor: Following viremia, aged-phenotype cells rose post-transplant in clones of any size, with the rise occurring earlier in large clones (days 200-264) than in small clones. Large clones contained a higher proportion of TEMRA cells, and the seven largest clones (about 1,900 cells) acquired aged and TEMRA cells while losing TCM cells. CD57 was not measured in the sequencing data, so a conservative gene-based aging definition was used instead.

Libraries were built with single-cell sequencing. Data came from an Illumina NovaSeq 6000. The BD Rhapsody Targeted mRNA and AbSeq Reagent Kit, in a microwell format, was used for cell capture and library preparation. The libraries included TCR, sample tags, AbSeq, and targeted mRNA from the Human T-Cell Expression Panel, along with custom TOX and TOX2 primers. Sequencing of the libraries was performed on an Illumina NovaSeq. The paper's processing steps were these. The analysis covered roughly 9,800 cells in total, of which 7076 were CD8 T cells and 4,000 to 5,000 were CD8 T cells with an identifiable TCR CDR3. The BD Rhapsody Targeted Analysis Pipeline, including V(D)J processing, was run on the Seven Bridges Genomics platform to process the raw data. SeqGeq 1.6.0 was used for quality control, Sample Tag demultiplexing with Lex-BDSMK, clone identification with VDJ Explorer, and Seurat clustering. A clone was considered non-expanded if it made up <1% of CD8 T cells, and considered a clonal expansion if it made up >2.5% of the sample. TCRdb reprocessing: public reads trimmed at Q25 with fastp, clones called with MiXCR, in-frame beta chains kept. Rows merge per CDR3 protein into single entries with the most common DNA and genes. TCRdb, rather than the study authors, made the V and J calls. The sample table records tens of thousands of distinct CDR3 sequences; approximately 34% of these occur just once. 25% to 30% of the sample is taken by the ten largest.

CDR3 length: 14 amino acids, cysteine to phenylalanine. Here the CDR3 DNA is all that survives: 42 bases in frame from base 1. The germline V gene (reference sequence) gives CDR1 as DFQATT and CDR2 as SNEGSKA. V is shortened by 0 bases, J by 5 bases, and the region joining them spans 10 bases. In the paper's terms, the time point label means: five sample-tagged time points from pre-transplant (day -1) to day 368 post-transplant, pooled. PBMC were thawed and then stimulated for around 12 hours with a CMV IE-1 overlapping peptide library, with no transport inhibitors added. After being thawed and rested overnight, the cells were stimulated in R10 medium along with CD28/CD49d costimulation. The IE-1 peptide library was made up of 15-amino-acid peptides, each overlapping by 11 amino acids. Samples from each time point were barcoded using BD Single-Cell Multiplexing Kit Sample Tags, then pooled and stained with oligo-conjugated anti-CD45RA and sorting antibodies. A BD FACSAria III was used to sort CMV-responsive CD8+CD137+ and CD4+CD154+ T cells at 4-way purity. Blood was drawn into EDTA vacutainers and was processed by Ficoll gradient within 1-24 hours.

This clonotype was counted a few times. The antigen it recognizes is unknown. Qualities for individual bases were not recorded, and no much larger clone is one base off. The specimen was CMV peptide-activated CD4+ and CD8+ T cells sorted from blood, collected at five time points, pooled. Interpreted using the paper, the cell subset or site label stands for: sorted CD8+CD137+ and CD4+CD154+ T cells after about 11 h CMV IE-1 peptide stimulation. The receptor comes from a female donor who had a heart transplant and CMV viremia. The chain employs TRBV20-1 and TRBJ2-2; the D element could tentatively be TRBD1 or TRBD2, as 5 bases agree for each. At the DNA level, the sequence is TGCAGTGCTAGAGATGGCGAGGGGACCGGGGAGCTGTTTTTT. This encodes CSARDGEGTGELFF.